The 3 T cell receptor beta chains below all came from one sample that was sequenced in a study of regulatory T cells in long-lasting Graves disease. The time point was: persistent/refractory GD, antithyroid drugs over 5 years with positive TRAb. The TCR library was made from RNA that had been extracted from PBMCs in TRIzol. Arm-PCR of CDR3 regions and iRepertoire HTBI primers were the basis on which TCR beta libraries were built. TCRdb recomputed calls from the multiplex PCR reads with MiXCR, one row per CDR3 protein. The sample shows a few hundred thousand distinct CDR3 sequences, around 23% of them seen only once. Material: peripheral blood mononuclear cells (PBMCs), obtained when the disease was refractory, from a patient treated with antithyroid drugs. The receptors were sampled from a woman in her 40s with Graves disease.

The V call is TRBV12-3 or TRBV12-4, the J call TRBJ2-3; 9 bases fit TRBD2. CDR3 length: 15 residues. V lost 7 bases and J lost 0; bases outside the gene matches: 5. In DNA, the CDR3 is TGTGCCAGCACATCCGGACTAGCGAGCACAGATACGCAGTATTTT. Translated, it gives CASTSGLASTDTQYF.

In its sample, this clonotype was seen many times. The gene calls are TRBV12-3 or TRBV12-4 and TRBJ1-5; TRBD1 aligns across 10 bases. This CDR3 has 20 residues. V was clipped by 1 base and J by 5 bases; unmatched bases: 17. The CDR3 coding sequence is TGTGCCAGCAGTTTAGGATTTGGGTTTGGGGGACAGGGGCCCTATCAGCCCCAGCATTTT. This translates into CASSLGFGFGGQGPYQPQHF.

The table lists this clonotype with many counts. The genes are TRBV28 and TRBJ2-2, with no clear D. V was pared by 2 bases and J by 2 bases, with 9 bases between. Germline V gene sequence: CDR1 MDHEN, CDR2 SYDVKM. The CDR3 has 15 residues. The CDR3 sequence: CASSLRRINTGELFF. The CDR3 nucleotides are TGTGCCAGCAGTTTACGGCGGATTAACACCGGGGAGCTGTTTTTT.